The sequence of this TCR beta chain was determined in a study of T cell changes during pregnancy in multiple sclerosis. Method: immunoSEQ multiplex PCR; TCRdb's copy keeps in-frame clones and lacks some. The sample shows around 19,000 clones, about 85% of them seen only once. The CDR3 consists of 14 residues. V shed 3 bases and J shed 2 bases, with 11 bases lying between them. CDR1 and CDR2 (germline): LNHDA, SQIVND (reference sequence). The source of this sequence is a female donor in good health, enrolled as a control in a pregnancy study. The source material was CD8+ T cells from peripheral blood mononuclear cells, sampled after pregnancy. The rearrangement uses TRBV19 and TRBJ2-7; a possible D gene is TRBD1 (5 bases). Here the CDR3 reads CASSIGQGAYEQYF. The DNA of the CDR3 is TGTGCCAGTAGTATTGGTCAGGGCGCCTACGAGCAGTACTTC.